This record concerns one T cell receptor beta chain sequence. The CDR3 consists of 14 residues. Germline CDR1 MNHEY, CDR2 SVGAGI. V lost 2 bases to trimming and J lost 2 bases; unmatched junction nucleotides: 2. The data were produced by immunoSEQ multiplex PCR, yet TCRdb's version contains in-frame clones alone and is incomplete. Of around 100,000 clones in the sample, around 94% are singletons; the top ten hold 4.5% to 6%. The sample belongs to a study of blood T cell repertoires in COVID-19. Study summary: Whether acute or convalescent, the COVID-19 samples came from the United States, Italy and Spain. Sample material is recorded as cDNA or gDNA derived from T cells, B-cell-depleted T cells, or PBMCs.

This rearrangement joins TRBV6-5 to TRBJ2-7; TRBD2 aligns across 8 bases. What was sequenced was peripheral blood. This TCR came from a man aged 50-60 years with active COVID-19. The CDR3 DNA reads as TGTGCCAGCAGTTACCGGGAGGGAGCCTACGAGCAGTACTTC. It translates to CASSYREGAYEQYF.